Following are 26 T cell receptor beta chains from one sample sequenced in a study of cytomegalovirus exposure and HLA in healthy donors. The PCR had 60 Vbeta and 13 Jbeta primers. Using immunoSEQ multiplex PCR, the repertoire was profiled, and TCRdb retains in-frame clones only, with some absent. The sample holds approximately 150,000 clones, roughly 74% seen once. Sequenced sample: PBMCs. All receptors come from a man aged 18 to 29 in good health and CMV-seropositive.

J is TRBJ1-2 and V is TRBV15; TRBD1 might be the D (6 bases). The CDR3 totals 13 residues. CDR1 is LNHNV, CDR2 YYDKDF, per germline (reference sequence). V gave up 0 bases and J gave up 6 bases, with 8 bases separating them. The CDR3 DNA reads as TGTGCCACCAGCAGAGACGACAGGCATGGCTACACCTTC. Amino acid sequence: CATSRDDRHGYTF.

The J gene is TRBJ2-5, the V gene TRBV28; 7 bases match TRBD1. The CDR3 has 14 amino acids. Germline V CDR1 and CDR2: MDHEN, SYDVKM. With 5 bases clipped from V and 1 base from J, the junction kept 4 bases outside the gene matches. Here the CDR3 DNA reads TGTGCCAGCAGTCCGGGACAGAGCCAAGAGACCCAGTACTTC. This sequence encodes CASSPGQSQETQYF.

J is TRBJ2-7 and V is TRBV18; D is unresolved. The germline V gene has CDR1 KGHSH and CDR2 LQKENI. The CDR3 length is 14 residues. Trimming cost V 3 bases and J 3 bases, with 12 bases left between them. The CDR3 loop reads CASSPDGDGYEQYF. The CDR3 coding sequence is TGTGCCAGCTCACCGGATGGAGACGGCTACGAGCAGTACTTC.

J is TRBJ1-2 and V is TRBV7-9, with D perhaps TRBD1 (6 bases). Germline V gene data show CDR1 as SEHNR and CDR2 as FQNEAQ (reference sequence). V gave up 4 bases and J gave up 5 bases, with 17 bases separating them. This CDR3 is 15 amino acids long. The DNA of the CDR3 is TGTGCCAGCAGCTACCGGGACACTAGAAATTATGGCTACACCTTC. This encodes CASSYRDTRNYGYTF.

The rearrangement links TRBV27 to TRBJ2-1; possible D gene TRBD2, 6 bases. Germline CDR1 and CDR2: MNHEY and SMNVEV (reference sequence). This CDR3 comprises 15 residues. V was trimmed by 2 bases and J by 9 bases, leaving 17 bases between them. This CDR3 reads CASSLLGGGVSEQFF. The CDR3 bases are TGTGCCAGCAGTTTACTTGGGGGAGGCGTAAGTGAGCAGTTCTTC.

This clone was observed a few times. J is TRBJ2-7 and V is TRBV12-5; TRBD2 is a possible D gene (6 bases). The V gene's germline CDR1 is LGHNT and CDR2 FRNRAP. CDR3 length: 15 amino acids. Trimming removed 2 bases from V and 2 bases from J, with 13 bases in between. The CDR3 sequence is CASGLPPGGPYEQYF. The CDR3 DNA reads TGTGCTAGTGGTTTGCCCCCCGGGGGACCCTACGAGCAGTACTTC.

About this clone: This sample also contains other DNA sequences that code for the same CDR3. The chain recombines TRBV18 with TRBJ1-2, with D tentatively TRBD1 (5 bases). Germline CDR1 and CDR2: KGHSH and LQKENI. The CDR3 covers 15 residues. With 0 bases removed from V and 0 bases from J, the gap between germline ends came to 8 bases. The CDR3 loop is CASSPPAGTNYGYTF. Written as DNA, the CDR3 is TGTGCCAGCTCACCACCCGCAGGGACTAACTATGGCTACACCTTC. Together with reference TRBV18 and TRBJ1-2, the CDR3 gives the full variable domain: NAGVMQNPRHLVRRRGQEARLRCSPMKGHSHVYWYRQLPEEGLKFMVYLQKENIIDESGMPKERFSAEFPKEGPSILRIQQVVRGDSAAYFCASSPPAGTNYGYTFGSGTRLTVV.

The chain joins TRBV7-9 to TRBJ2-1, with 10 bases fitting TRBD1. CDR1 and CDR2 from the germline V gene are SEHNR and FQNEAQ (reference sequence). The CDR3 has 15 amino acids. V gave up 4 bases and J gave up 8 bases; unmatched junction bases: 8. CDR3 residues: CASSSLGQGYDEQFF. The CDR3 DNA sequence: TGTGCCAGCAGCTCTTTGGGACAGGGGTACGATGAGCAGTTCTTC.

The chain carries TRBV7-6 and TRBJ2-1, with a possible D match to TRBD2 (5 bases). The ends were cut back, 0 bases at V and 12 bases at J, with 9 bases in the middle. The germline V gene has CDR1 SGHVS and CDR2 FNYEAQ. This CDR3 spans 12 amino acids. CDR3 in amino acids: CASSLAHGGQFF. DNA of the CDR3: TGTGCCAGCAGCTTAGCGCACGGAGGGCAGTTCTTC.

This sequence joins TRBV10-1 and TRBJ2-7, with 8 bases lining up with TRBD1. Germline V lookup: CDR1 WNHNN, CDR2 SYGVQD (reference sequence). This CDR3 contains 16 residues. J lost 2 bases, V lost 0 bases, and 6 bases had no gene match. The CDR3, as DNA: TGCGCCAGCAGTGAGTCGGCCGGGACAGGCACCTACGAGCAGTACTTC. Its translation: CASSESAGTGTYEQYF.

Comment on this clone: An end of the junction differs from the germline gene, which may be a read error. The chain carries TRBV7-9 and TRBJ2-7; TRBD1 might be the D (6 bases). This CDR3 comprises 18 residues. Germline V gives CDR1 SEHNR, CDR2 FQNEAQ (reference sequence). CDR3 in amino acids: CSSSLALSAGASSYEQYF. CDR3 bases: TGTTCCAGCAGCTTAGCTCTCTCGGCAGGGGCTAGCTCCTACGAGCAGTACTTC.

The chain uses TRBV18 and TRBJ2-7, with D maybe TRBD1 (5 bases). V gave up 6 bases and J gave up 3 bases, with 15 bases separating them. CDR3 length: 14 amino acids. The V gene's germline CDR1 is KGHSH and CDR2 LQKENI. CDR3 in DNA: TGTGCCAGCTCCATTGCCCAGGGCCTCTACGAGCAGTACTTC. This translates into CASSIAQGLYEQYF.

This chain joins TRBV2 and TRBJ2-7; D uncertain. V lost 8 bases and J lost 2, with 13 bases in between. This CDR3 is built from 13 residues. Germline CDR1 is SNHLY and CDR2 is FYNNEI. The CDR3 bases are TGTGCCAGCCACGAGGAAGAAACCTACGAGCAGTACTTC. Amino acid sequence: CASHEEETYEQYF.

In this sample, this clone turned up once. The chain recombines TRBV27 with TRBJ1-3; D remains unclear. Trimming took off 6 bases at V and 1 base at J, with 10 bases between the two ends. Germline V CDR1 and CDR2: MNHEY, SMNVEV (reference sequence). The CDR3 sequence is 14 residues long. The CDR3 bases are TGTGCCAGCAGCCTTAGGGAGTCTGGAAACACCATATATTTT. Protein: CASSLRESGNTIYF.

The chain is built from TRBV2 and TRBJ2-1, with 9 bases aligning to TRBD1. The germline V gene encodes CDR1 SNHLY and CDR2 FYNNEI. V gave up 10 bases and J gave up 7 bases; unmatched junction bases: 8. The CDR3 sequence is 13 residues long. The CDR3 is CATEDRGSNEQFF. The DNA for the CDR3 is TGTGCCACAGAAGACAGGGGGAGTAATGAGCAGTTCTTC.

V and J are TRBV5-1 and TRBJ2-7, with D perhaps TRBD2 (6 bases). Trimming left V 2 bases short and J 4 bases short, with 10 bases between. CDR1 and CDR2 (germline): SGHRS, YFSETQ. The CDR3 length is 13 residues. Written as DNA, the CDR3 is TGCGCCAGCAGCTTTGGGGCGGGATACGAGCAGTACTTC. Translation gives CASSFGAGYEQYF.

The table lists this clone with a count of one. The V and J genes are TRBV28 and TRBJ2-1; 9 bases are shared with TRBD2. The length of the CDR3 is 15 residues. Per the germline V gene, CDR1 is MDHEN and CDR2 is SYDVKM. V was clipped by 7 bases and J by 5 bases; unmatched bases: 9. In DNA, the CDR3 is TGTGCCAGCACCATAGAAAGGACTAGCGACAATGAGCAGTTCTTC. It encodes CASTIERTSDNEQFF.

The chain combines TRBV30 with TRBJ2-3, with TRBD2 matching over 14 bases. V trimming: 3 bases; J trimming: 5 bases; junction bases outside the gene matches: 10. The CDR3 totals 17 residues. The germline V gene encodes CDR1 GTSNPN and CDR2 SVGIG (reference sequence). CDR3 nucleotide sequence: TGTGCCTGGAGCCGGACTAGCGGGAGGCCCCCAGGAGATACGCAGTATTTT. Translating gives CAWSRTSGRPPGDTQYF.

The rearrangement uses TRBV28 and TRBJ2-7, with unresolved D. Trimming took off 5 bases at V and 3 bases at J, with 2 bases between the two ends. This CDR3 comprises 10 residues. The germline CDR1 and CDR2 sequences are MDHEN and SYDVKM. CDR3 nucleotides: TGTGCCAGCAGTCACTACGAGCAGTACTTC. This codes for CASSHYEQYF.

The V gene is TRBV30, the J gene TRBJ2-7; 7 bases agree with TRBD1. This CDR3 is built from 15 residues. The germline V gene encodes CDR1 GTSNPN and CDR2 SVGIG (reference sequence). V was pared by 0 bases and J by 1 base, with 6 bases of the junction left unmatched. The CDR3 spells CAWSVKGARSYEQYF. CDR3 DNA: TGTGCCTGGAGTGTAAAGGGGGCTAGATCCTACGAGCAGTACTTC.

The chain uses TRBV4-2 and TRBJ2-1; TRBD2 agrees at 12 bases. CDR1 is LGHNA, CDR2 YNFKEQ, per germline. The ends lost 1 base at V and 7 bases at J; junction bases unmatched: 5. The CDR3 is 16 amino acids. CDR3 amino acids: CASSQALAGGLNEQFF. CDR3 nucleotide sequence: TGTGCCAGCAGCCAAGCTCTAGCGGGAGGGTTAAATGAGCAGTTCTTC.

This clone occurred a few times. The chain is built from TRBV30 and TRBJ2-3; perhaps TRBD2 as D (5 bases). The germline CDR1 and CDR2 sequences are GTSNPN and SVGIG (reference sequence). The V and J ends lost 2 bases and 1 base respectively, with 16 bases between them. The CDR3 totals 16 residues. CDR3 coding DNA: TGTGCCTGGAGTTCCGCTTCAGGACTTCGCACAGATACGCAGTATTTT. It yields the protein CAWSSASGLRTDTQYF.

In this sample, this clone turned up a few times. CDR3 amino acids: CATSHAPGAGEETQYF. In DNA form, the CDR3 reads TGTGCCACCAGCCATGCGCCGGGAGCCGGGGAGGAGACCCAGTACTTC. The chain recombines TRBV15 with TRBJ2-5, with a weak D call TRBD2 (6 bases). This CDR3 has 16 residues. Germline V CDR1 and CDR2: LNHNV, YYDKDF (reference sequence). Trimming cost V 5 bases and J 5 bases, with 21 bases left between them. Full variable domain (missing parts from reference TRBV15 and TRBJ2-5): DAMVIQNPRYQVTQFGKPVTLSCSQTLNHNVMYWYQQKSSQAPKLLFHYYDKDFNNEADTPDNFQSRRPNTSFCFLDIRSPGLGDTAMYLCATSHAPGAGEETQYFGPGTRLLVL.

CDR3 sequence reads: CASRGEFDGYTF. The DNA of the CDR3 is TGTGCCAGTAGGGGAGAATTCGATGGCTACACCTTC. J is TRBJ1-2 and V is TRBV19, with D unclear. CDR3 length: 12 residues. Trimming shortened V by 6 bases and J by 6 bases, and 11 bases separated the two germline ends. Germline values: CDR1 LNHDA, CDR2 SQIVND (reference sequence).

This chain joins TRBV4-1 and TRBJ1-2, with 10 bases matching TRBD1. The V segment lost 2 bases and the J segment 4 bases; nucleotides outside the gene matches: 4. Germline CDR1 MGHRA, CDR2 YSYEKL. The CDR3 covers 15 residues. CDR3 in amino acids: CASSQPGTGAYGYTF. CDR3 nucleotide sequence: TGCGCCAGCAGCCAACCAGGGACAGGGGCCTATGGCTACACCTTC.

The rearrangement links TRBV27 to TRBJ2-7; TRBD1 aligns across 9 bases. The CDR3 runs 17 residues. CDR1 MNHEY and CDR2 SMNVEV come from the germline V gene (reference sequence). With V trimmed by 3 bases and J by 0 bases, 9 bases remained unmatched. The CDR3 sequence is CASSLRFGTGFSYEQYF. CDR3 DNA: TGTGCCAGCAGTTTGAGATTCGGGACAGGGTTCTCCTACGAGCAGTACTTC.